This T cell receptor beta chain was found in a study of prognosis after radiotherapy for stage I lung cancer. Study-wide context: After radiotherapy, distant metastases were seen in four patients (median roughly seven months), and no significant progression was seen in 15.

Germline loops: CDR1 SEHNR, CDR2 FQNEAQ (reference sequence). The CDR3 totals 19 residues. General study findings and limits: Reports indicated that TRBV and TRBJ gene usage differed between patients with and without metastases, including differences in about nine V and a couple of J genes after SBRT. For the expanded TCR clones, whether they were tumor-specific was not determined.

The study amplified the TCR beta CDR3 region from genomic DNA. This amplification was carried out by two rounds of multiplex PCR. Specific primers for each TRBV and TRBJ gene were what first-round PCR used. TCRdb recomputed calls from the multiplex PCR reads with MiXCR, one row per CDR3 protein. The table records some 28,000 distinct CDR3 sequences, approximately 31% of them present only once. Concerning this clonotype: Its antigen is unidentified. This sequence is one base from a far larger clone and is likely a read error.

The chain has TRBV7-9 and TRBJ2-1, with 14 nucleotides matching TRBD2. The clonotype originates from a donor over 45 with non-small cell lung cancer. The sample consisted of PBMCs, taken before or after stereotactic body radiation therapy (not recorded which). CDR3 bases: TGTTCCAGCAGTTACTCGGGACTAGCGGGAGAAATAGGAGGCGATGAGCAGTTCTTC. Protein product: CSSSYSGLAGEIGGDEQFF.